The TCR beta chain described here comes from a study of CD8 T cells in Susac syndrome. Random hexamers were used to reverse transcribe the RNA input (about 0.5 to 1 ug). TCRdb independently ran MiXCR on the immunoSEQ multiplex PCR reads; one entry per CDR3 protein. The sample lists some 260,000 distinct CDR3 sequences; 93% were seen once. The specimen sequenced was CD4+ T cells from PBMCs. This sequence was found in a human donor with multiple sclerosis.

In DNA, the CDR3 is TGTGCCAGCAGCCAAGATCTCTCCGGGCCCCGCACAGATACGCAGTATTTT. Its translation is CASSQDLSGPRTDTQYF. J is TRBJ2-3 and V is TRBV3-1; no definite D call. This CDR3 is built from 17 residues. Germline V CDR1 and CDR2: LGHDT, YNNKEL (reference sequence). Trimming took off 0 bases at V and 1 base at J, with 14 bases between the two ends.